A single sample gave rise to the 22 T cell receptor beta chains below, sequenced in a study of vaccination and CD4 T cells after COVID-19. Their antigens remain unidentified. Sample treatment: roughly ten-day PBMC culture with coronavirus spike peptide pools or control peptides (ViraFEST assay). The Oncomine TCR Beta short-read assay generated sequence data from the DNA of cultured CD4+ T cells. TCRdb independently ran MiXCR on the PCR reads; one entry per CDR3 protein. The repertoire holds around 12,000 distinct CDR3 sequences, about 50% seen once, with over 10% in the top ten. The material sequenced was CD4+ T cells from blood, cultured in vitro. These receptors were collected from a human donor who had recovered from COVID-19.

This clonotype appeared once. The gene calls are TRBV29-1 and TRBJ2-7; 7 bases align to TRBD2. Germline V gene data show CDR1 as SQVTM and CDR2 as ANQGSEA. The CDR3 extends over 13 amino acids. Unmatched junction bases numbered 5, after V lost 3 bases and J lost 3 bases. The CDR3 loop is CSVEWGDYYEQYF. CDR3 DNA: TGCAGCGTTGAGTGGGGGGACTACTACGAGCAGTACTTC.

The gene calls are TRBV9 and TRBJ2-2, with 8 bases aligning to TRBD1. Germline lookup yields CDR1 SGDLS and CDR2 YYNGEE. This CDR3 spans 14 amino acids. J lost 3 bases, V lost 4 bases, and 2 bases had no gene match. As DNA, the CDR3 is TGTGCCAGCAGCCGACAGGGGTACACCGGGGAGCTGTTTTTT. Translation gives CASSRQGYTGELFF.

This rearrangement joins TRBV2 to TRBJ2-5, with 7 bases matching TRBD2. Germline V lookup: CDR1 SNHLY, CDR2 FYNNEI. The CDR3 runs 15 residues. V trimming: 7 bases; J trimming: 7 bases; junction bases outside the gene matches: 15. The CDR3, as DNA: TGTGCCAGCAATTCCCAGGGCTCGGGGGGAGGGACCCAGTACTTC. This codes for CASNSQGSGGGTQYF.

CDR3 protein: CSAGGLAETDTQYF. As DNA, the CDR3 is TGCAGTGCGGGGGGACTAGCGGAGACAGATACGCAGTATTTT. The V and J genes are TRBV20-1 and TRBJ2-3, with TRBD2 matching 11 bases. Germline V gene sequence: CDR1 DFQATT, CDR2 SNEGSKA (reference sequence). V was clipped by 6 bases and J by 3 bases; unmatched bases: 5. This CDR3 comprises 14 residues.

The V and J genes are TRBV20-1 and TRBJ2-5, with D possibly TRBD1 on 5 matching bases. Trimming took 3 bases from V and 4 from J, leaving 18 bases between them. This CDR3 spans 15 amino acids. CDR1 and CDR2 from the germline V gene are DFQATT and SNEGSKA (reference sequence). CDR3 region: CSARRMVGAGETQYF. The DNA for the CDR3 is TGCAGTGCTAGGAGGATGGTAGGGGCAGGAGAGACCCAGTACTTC.

The V call is TRBV6-4, the J call TRBJ2-2; D might be TRBD2 (6 bases). Trimming pared 0 bases from V and 4 bases from J, leaving 6 bases between. The CDR3 consists of 14 residues. Germline V gene data show CDR1 as MRHNA and CDR2 as SNTAGT. CDR3: CASSDSTSTGELFF. The CDR3 coding sequence is TGTGCCAGCAGTGACTCGACTAGCACCGGGGAGCTGTTTTTT.

This clonotype was seen only a few times. The chain carries TRBV20-1 and TRBJ2-7; perhaps TRBD2 as D (5 bases). The CDR3 contains 15 residues. CDR1 is DFQATT and CDR2 is SNEGSKA in the germline V gene (reference sequence). The V gene lost 5 bases and the J gene lost 2 bases, with 19 bases spanning the gap. CDR3 sequence: CSASNTGEITYEQYF. The CDR3 DNA is TGCAGTGCTTCAAATACCGGGGAGATCACCTACGAGCAGTACTTC.

This clonotype was detected only a few times. The gene calls are TRBV11-3 and TRBJ2-3, with D possibly matching TRBD2 (5 bases). V dropped 5 bases and J dropped 0 bases, with 9 bases sitting between them. The CDR3 extends over 14 amino acids. CDR1 is SGHNT and CDR2 is YENEEA in the germline V gene. The CDR3 loop reads CASSRSGSTDTQYF. The CDR3 DNA is TGTGCCAGCAGCAGGAGCGGCAGCACAGATACGCAGTATTTT.

This clonotype occurred a few times. The J gene is TRBJ1-2, the V gene TRBV5-1; 7 nucleotides match TRBD1. CDR3 length equals 14 residues. Trimming removed 4 bases from V and 4 bases from J; junction bases left unmatched: 7. The germline gives CDR1 SGHRS, CDR2 YFSETQ. The CDR3 DNA sequence: TGCGCCAGCAGCATTGACAGGGCTCCCTATGGCTACACCTTC. This translates into CASSIDRAPYGYTF.

This clonotype appeared a few times. The V call is TRBV28, the J call TRBJ1-1; D remains ambiguous. V shed 0 bases and J shed 4 bases, with 6 bases lying between them. Looked up from germline, CDR1 is MDHEN and CDR2 is SYDVKM. The CDR3 is 13 amino acids. CDR3 protein: CASSLWGGTEAFF. For the CDR3, the DNA is TGTGCCAGCAGTTTATGGGGCGGCACTGAAGCTTTCTTT.

The rearrangement links TRBV20-1 to TRBJ2-1; 13 bases are shared with TRBD2. This CDR3 region has 18 residues. Germline CDR1 is DFQATT and CDR2 is SNEGSKA (reference sequence). Trimming removed 7 bases from V and 8 bases from J; junction bases left unmatched: 20. This chain's CDR3 is CSVKPPGLAGSLWDEQFF. As DNA, the CDR3 is TGCAGTGTCAAACCTCCGGGACTAGCGGGAAGCCTTTGGGATGAGCAGTTCTTC.

The chain joins TRBV7-9 to TRBJ1-1, with 8 bases lining up with TRBD1. The CDR3 totals 15 residues. V lost 4 bases and J lost 6; bases outside the gene matches: 10. Germline lookup yields CDR1 SEHNR and CDR2 FQNEAQ (reference sequence). The CDR3 DNA sequence: TGTGCCAGCAGCTCCTTAGACAGGGGAAGCGCTGAAGCTTTCTTT. Translating it yields CASSSLDRGSAEAFF.

The chain joins TRBV20-1 to TRBJ2-5, with TRBD2 matching 11 bases. V shed 6 bases, J shed 4 bases, and the junction held 10 bases outside the gene matches. Germline assignment: CDR1 DFQATT and CDR2 SNEGSKA (reference sequence). The length of the CDR3 is 15 residues. Written as DNA, the CDR3 is TGCAGTGCCGGACCAATAGCGGGAGGGGGAGAGACCCAGTACTTC. Residues: CSAGPIAGGGETQYF.

Regarding this clonotype: No DNA is shown, since the ends of the CDR3 on it are uncertain; the CDR3 is the one TCRdb lists. The rearrangement joins TRBV7-8 to TRBJ2-3; the D call TRBD2 from the table was never checked on the DNA. Inclusive of both ends, the CDR3 amounts to 15 amino acids. Germline assignment: CDR1 SGHVS and CDR2 FQNEAQ. The CDR3 reads CASSPEVGPGTSRYF.

The table lists this clonotype with a few counts. This rearrangement joins TRBV20-1 to TRBJ1-1; possibly TRBD1 for D (6 bases). From germline, CDR1 is DFQATT and CDR2 SNEGSKA (reference sequence). The CDR3 sequence is 18 residues long. Trimming removed 8 bases from V and 0 bases from J, with 28 bases in between. As DNA, the CDR3 is TGCAGTCCGAGTCCACCCGGACAGTGGAGCGGGTTGAACACTGAAGCTTTCTTT. Residues: CSPSPPGQWSGLNTEAFF.

The CDR3 sequence: CASSRDRGYEQYF. The CDR3 region has the DNA TGTGCCAGCAGCCGGGACAGGGGCTACGAGCAGTACTTC. This rearrangement joins TRBV12-3 or TRBV12-4 to TRBJ2-7; TRBD1 agrees at 10 bases. The CDR3 totals 13 residues. V shed 6 bases and J 3 bases; nucleotides not matched to a gene: 2.

The chain links TRBV6-5 to TRBJ1-5, with unresolved D. This CDR3 region has 16 residues. Germline V gene sequence: CDR1 MNHEY, CDR2 SVGAGI. Trimming took off 0 bases at V and 6 bases at J, with 15 bases between the two ends. The CDR3: CASSYSAADVAQPQHF. The CDR3 DNA follows: TGTGCCAGCAGTTACTCAGCGGCGGACGTTGCTCAGCCCCAGCATTTT.

This sequence joins TRBV7-9 and TRBJ2-3; 8 nucleotides line up with TRBD2. The CDR3 consists of 17 residues. J lost 2 bases, V lost 4 bases, and 11 bases had no gene match. Per the germline V gene, CDR1 is SEHNR and CDR2 is FQNEAQ (reference sequence). CDR3 region: CASSSLPSGPYTDTQYF. DNA of the CDR3: TGTGCCAGCAGCTCCTTACCTAGCGGGCCTTACACAGATACGCAGTATTTT.

This clonotype was counted only a few times. The chain employs TRBV20-1 and TRBJ2-2; TRBD2 matches 7 bases. From germline, CDR1 is DFQATT and CDR2 SNEGSKA (reference sequence). There are 14 residues in the CDR3. Trimming removed 2 bases from V and 7 bases from J; junction bases left unmatched: 7. CDR3 sequence reads: CSARQRERGGELFF. The CDR3 bases are TGCAGTGCTAGACAGCGGGAAAGGGGCGGGGAGCTGTTTTTT.

The gene calls are TRBV20-1 and TRBJ1-1; tentatively, D is TRBD1 (6 bases). The CDR3 extends over 13 amino acids. Germline CDR1 DFQATT, CDR2 SNEGSKA (reference sequence). V was trimmed by 7 bases and J by 5 bases, leaving 17 bases between them. CDR3 bases: TGCAGTGTAGGGGGGAGGGTTGAGACTGAAGCTTTCTTT. Translating it yields CSVGGRVETEAFF.

This clonotype has only a few counts. J is TRBJ1-3 and V is TRBV7-8, with D uncertain. V was shortened by 1 base and J by 0 bases, with 4 bases between the two germline ends. CDR3 length: 14 amino acids. Germline-derived CDR1 and CDR2 are SGHVS and FQNEAQ. The DNA for the CDR3 is TGTGCCAGCAGCTTAGGGAGCTCTGGAAACACCATATATTTT. Amino acid sequence: CASSLGSSGNTIYF.

This chain uses TRBV2 with TRBJ2-3, with a tentative D call TRBD1 (6 bases). Trimming pared 2 bases from V and 6 bases from J, leaving 9 bases between. The CDR3 totals 13 residues. Germline V gene sequence: CDR1 SNHLY, CDR2 FYNNEI. CDR3 loop: CASSEQGMDTQYF. As DNA, the CDR3 is TGTGCCAGCAGTGAACAGGGGATGGATACGCAGTATTTT.